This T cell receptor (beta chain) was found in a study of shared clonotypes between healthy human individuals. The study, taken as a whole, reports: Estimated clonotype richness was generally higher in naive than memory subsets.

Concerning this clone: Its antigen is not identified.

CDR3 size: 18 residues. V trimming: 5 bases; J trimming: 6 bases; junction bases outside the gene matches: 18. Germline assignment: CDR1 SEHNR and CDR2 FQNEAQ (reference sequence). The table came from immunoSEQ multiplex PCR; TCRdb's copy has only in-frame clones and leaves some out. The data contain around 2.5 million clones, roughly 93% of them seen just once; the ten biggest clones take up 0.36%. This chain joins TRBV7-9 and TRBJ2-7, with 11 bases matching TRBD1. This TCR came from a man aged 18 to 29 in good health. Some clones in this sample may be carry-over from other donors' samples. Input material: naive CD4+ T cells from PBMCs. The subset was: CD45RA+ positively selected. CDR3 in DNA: TGTGCCAGCAGCGCCTTCTTGCTCCGGGGACAGGGGGTTGGCGAGCAGTACTTC. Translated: CASSAFLLRGQGVGEQYF. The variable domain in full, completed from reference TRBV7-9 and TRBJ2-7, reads DTGVSQNPRHKITKRGQNVTFRCDPISEHNRLYWYRQTLGQGPEFLTYFQNEAQLEKSRLLSDRFSAERPKGSFSTLEIQRTEQGDSAMYLCASSAFLLRGQGVGEQYFGPGTRLTVT.